This TCR beta chain was documented in a study of CD8+ T cells in alopecia areata. Study-level findings and limits: Lesional scalp exceeded normal scalp in clonality, especially in alopecia totalis/universalis. Sequencing of scalp samples also includes resident alphabeta T cells from normal skin.

Isolated RNA was reverse transcribed into cDNA used as the sequencing template. Sequencing was performed with immunoSEQ multiplex PCR; in TCRdb, only in-frame clones are kept and a portion is missing. This table holds more than 100,000 clones, approximately 58% found once. Turning to this clone: Its antigen is undetermined.

The V gene's germline CDR1 is MDHEN and CDR2 SYDVKM. Trimming shortened V by 6 bases and J by 2 bases, and 17 bases separated the two germline ends. This CDR3 contains 15 residues. Separation by sorting yielded CD4+ and CD8+ T cells from PBMCs. This rearrangement joins TRBV28 to TRBJ2-7; D ambiguous. The receptor was isolated from a human donor in good health. The sequenced sample was CD4+ T cells sorted from blood. The CDR3 spells CASRPYTGATYEQYF. In DNA, the CDR3 is TGTGCCAGCAGACCTTACACCGGCGCTACCTACGAGCAGTACTTC.